Included here is one T cell receptor beta chain sequence, with context. The target antigen is unknown. Assay used: immunoSEQ multiplex PCR; TCRdb lists only in-frame clones, some missing. This sample has about 84,000 clones, with roughly 82% found just once. The entry originates in a study of OX40 agonist ivuxolimab in advanced cancers. Study-wide results and limits: Clones of CD4+ and CD8+ blood T cells grew by week 6 at doses of 0.1 to 3.0 mg/kg.

CDR3 length equals 17 residues. The V and J ends lost 2 bases and 5 bases, in that order; junction bases with no gene match: 10. Germline V gene sequence: CDR1 LGHNA, CDR2 YSLEER. This sequence was found in an adult with an advanced solid tumor such as melanoma, head and neck, liver or kidney cancer. The source was CD4+ or CD8+ T cells sorted from blood, collected in a trial of the OX40 agonist ivuxolimab. The chain is built from TRBV4-3 and TRBJ2-2, with TRBD2 identical over 8 bases. Here the CDR3 DNA reads TGCGCCAGCAGCCAATTTGCAGGGAGCGGGGGTACCGGGGAGCTGTTTTTT. Translation: CASSQFAGSGGTGELFF.